This T cell receptor (beta chain) appears in the sequencing data of a study of early T cells in non-severe SARS-CoV-2 infection. General study points: Matches to VDJdb favored anti-spike CD8 responses and missed private and CD4 specificities.

TCRdb itself ran the 5' RACE reads through MiXCR, one entry per CDR3 protein. This repertoire shows tens of thousands of distinct CDR3 sequences, 4% to 4.5% found once; its top ten account for about 3%. The table lists this clonotype with many counts. The antigen is undetermined. The germline CDR1 and CDR2 sequences are MDHEN and SYDVKM. The CDR3 sequence is 15 residues long. The V gene lost 6 bases and the J gene lost 4 bases, with 16 bases spanning the gap. The rearrangement uses TRBV28 and TRBJ2-1; either TRBD1 or TRBD2 may fit D (5 bases each). The TCR originated in an adult who was a healthcare worker with PCR-confirmed SARS-CoV-2 infection or an uninfected control (not recorded which). Sequenced material: whole blood. In DNA, the CDR3 is TGTGCCAGCAGCTTCGGGGCAGTACCGTACAATGAGCAGTTCTTC. Protein: CASSFGAVPYNEQFF.